The T cell receptor (beta chain) under discussion was sequenced for a study of cytomegalovirus exposure and HLA in healthy donors. This CDR3 is built from 17 residues. V dropped 5 bases and J dropped 6; count of bases not matched to a gene: 15. Per germline, CDR1 MDHEN and CDR2 SYDVKM. The count of this clone is one. This PCR relied on a set of 60 Vbeta primers and 13 Jbeta primers. Clones were read by immunoSEQ multiplex PCR, and TCRdb kept only the in-frame ones, dropping some. Among about 120,000 clones, about 75% were seen once, and the ten largest hold roughly 3%. The chain is built from TRBV28 and TRBJ2-1; 8 bases map to TRBD1. The sequence came from a woman aged 40 to 55 in good health and CMV-seropositive. The material sequenced was PBMCs. The DNA of the CDR3 is TGTGCCAGCAGTACCCCTTGGACAGGGAAACAGGTCAATGAGCAGTTCTTC. This gives the protein CASSTPWTGKQVNEQFF. Full variable domain (outside the CDR3, taken from reference TRBV28 and TRBJ2-1): DVKVTQSSRYLVKRTGEKVFLECVQDMDHENMFWYRQDPGLGLRLIYFSYDVKMKEKGDIPEGYSVSREKKERFSLILESASTNQTSMYLCASSTPWTGKQVNEQFFGPGTRLTVL.